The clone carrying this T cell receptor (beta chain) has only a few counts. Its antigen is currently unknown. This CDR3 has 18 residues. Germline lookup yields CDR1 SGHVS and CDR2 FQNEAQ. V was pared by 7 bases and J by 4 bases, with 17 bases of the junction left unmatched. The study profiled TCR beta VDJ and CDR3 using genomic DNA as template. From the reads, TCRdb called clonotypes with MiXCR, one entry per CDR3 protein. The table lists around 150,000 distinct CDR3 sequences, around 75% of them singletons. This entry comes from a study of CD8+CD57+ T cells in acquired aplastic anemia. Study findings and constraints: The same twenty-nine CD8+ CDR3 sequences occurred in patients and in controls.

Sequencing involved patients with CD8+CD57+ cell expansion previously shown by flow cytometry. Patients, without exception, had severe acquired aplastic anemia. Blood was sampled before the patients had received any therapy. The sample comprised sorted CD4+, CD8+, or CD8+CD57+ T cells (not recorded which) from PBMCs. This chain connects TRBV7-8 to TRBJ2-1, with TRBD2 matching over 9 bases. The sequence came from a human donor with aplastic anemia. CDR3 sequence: CASTPDGTRAGGYNEQFF. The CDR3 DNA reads TGTGCCAGCACCCCGGACGGAACCAGAGCGGGGGGATACAATGAGCAGTTCTTC.